This T cell receptor beta chain was found in a study of Ad26.COV2.S vaccination and SARS-CoV-2 variants. Study details: As a participant in COV1001, the donor was in the Ad26.COV2.S trial arm. Ad26.COV2.S given intramuscularly, once or twice 56 days apart. Study results and caveats: Post-vaccination spike-specific CD8+ and CD4+ T cell responses reportedly had substantial breadth.

Germline lookup yields CDR1 MNHEY and CDR2 SVGEGT. The CDR3 is 14 amino acids. The ends were cut back, 5 bases at V and 1 base at J, with 9 bases in the middle. Generated by immunoSEQ multiplex PCR, the TCRdb table keeps only in-frame clones and is missing some. The sample lists about 480,000 clones; roughly 85% were seen once. Treatment here: about 20 received Ad26.COV2.S at low or high dose, single or two shots; about 5 received placebo; per-sample allocation not given. Specimen acquisition occurred on day 63 following the initial vaccine or placebo injection. The administered vaccine (an Ad26 vector) expressed Wuhan-strain SARS-CoV-2 spike. Comments on this clone: Its antigen is unknown.

This specimen was peripheral blood, taken in a trial of Ad26.COV2.S vaccine versus placebo. The chain links TRBV6-2 or TRBV6-3 to TRBJ1-5, with D unclear. This TCR was recovered from a person between 18 and 65 years old who received the Ad26.COV2.S COVID-19 vaccine or a placebo. The CDR3 loop reads CASSPGNSNQPQHF. The CDR3 DNA is TGTGCCAGCAGTCCGGGGAACAGCAATCAGCCCCAGCATTTT.